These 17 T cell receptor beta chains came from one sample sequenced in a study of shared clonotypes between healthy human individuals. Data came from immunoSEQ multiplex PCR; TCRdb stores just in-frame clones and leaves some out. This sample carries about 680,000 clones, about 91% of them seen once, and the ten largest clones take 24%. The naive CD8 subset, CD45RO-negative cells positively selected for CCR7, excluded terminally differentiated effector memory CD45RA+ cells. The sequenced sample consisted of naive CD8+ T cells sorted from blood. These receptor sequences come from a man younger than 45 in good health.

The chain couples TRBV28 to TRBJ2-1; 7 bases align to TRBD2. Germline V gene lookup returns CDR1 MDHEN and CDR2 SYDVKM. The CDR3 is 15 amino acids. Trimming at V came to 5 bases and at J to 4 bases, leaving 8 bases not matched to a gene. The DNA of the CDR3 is TGTGCCAGCAGTAGTGGCGGGAGTCAGTACAATGAGCAGTTCTTC. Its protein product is CASSSGGSQYNEQFF.

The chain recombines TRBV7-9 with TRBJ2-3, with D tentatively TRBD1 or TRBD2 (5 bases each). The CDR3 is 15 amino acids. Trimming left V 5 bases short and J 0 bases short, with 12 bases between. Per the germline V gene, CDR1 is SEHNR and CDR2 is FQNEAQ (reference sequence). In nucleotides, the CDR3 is TGTGCCAGCAGCCAAGAGGGGTACAGCACAGATACGCAGTATTTT. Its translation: CASSQEGYSTDTQYF. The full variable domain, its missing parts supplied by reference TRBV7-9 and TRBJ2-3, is DTGVSQNPRHKITKRGQNVTFRCDPISEHNRLYWYRQTLGQGPEFLTYFQNEAQLEKSRLLSDRFSAERPKGSFSTLEIQRTEQGDSAMYLCASSQEGYSTDTQYFGPGTRLTVL.

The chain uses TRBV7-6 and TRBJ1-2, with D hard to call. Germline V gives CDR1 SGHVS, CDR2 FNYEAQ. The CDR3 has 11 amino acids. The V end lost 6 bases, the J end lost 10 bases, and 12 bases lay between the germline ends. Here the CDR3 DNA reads TGTGCCAGCAGTCGGACCTCTTACTACACCTTC. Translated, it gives CASSRTSYYTF.

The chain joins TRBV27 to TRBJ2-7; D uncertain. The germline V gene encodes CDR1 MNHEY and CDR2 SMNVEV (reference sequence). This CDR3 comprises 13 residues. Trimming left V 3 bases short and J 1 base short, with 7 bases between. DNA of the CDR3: TGTGCCAGCAGTTTTGGGGAATCCTACGAGCAGTACTTC. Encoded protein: CASSFGESYEQYF.

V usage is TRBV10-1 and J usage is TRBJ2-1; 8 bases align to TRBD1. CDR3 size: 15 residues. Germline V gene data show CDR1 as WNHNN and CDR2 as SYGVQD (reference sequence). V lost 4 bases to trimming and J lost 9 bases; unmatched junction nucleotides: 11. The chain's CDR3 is CASSVDRVRSGEQFF. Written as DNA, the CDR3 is TGCGCCAGCAGTGTGGACAGGGTCAGGTCAGGTGAGCAGTTCTTC.

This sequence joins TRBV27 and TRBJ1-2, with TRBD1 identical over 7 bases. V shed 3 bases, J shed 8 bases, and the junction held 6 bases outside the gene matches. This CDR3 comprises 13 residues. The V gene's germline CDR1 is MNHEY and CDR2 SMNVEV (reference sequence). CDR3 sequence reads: CASSFPQGEGYTF. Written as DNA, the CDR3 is TGTGCCAGCAGTTTCCCCCAGGGGGAAGGCTACACCTTC.

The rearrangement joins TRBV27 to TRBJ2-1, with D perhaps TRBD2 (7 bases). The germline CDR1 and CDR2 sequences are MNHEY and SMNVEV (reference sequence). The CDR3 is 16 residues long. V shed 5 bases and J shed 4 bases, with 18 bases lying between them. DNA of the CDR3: TGTGCCAGCAGTCCCCTTGGGGGAGGGGGTTACAATGAGCAGTTCTTC. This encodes CASSPLGGGGYNEQFF.

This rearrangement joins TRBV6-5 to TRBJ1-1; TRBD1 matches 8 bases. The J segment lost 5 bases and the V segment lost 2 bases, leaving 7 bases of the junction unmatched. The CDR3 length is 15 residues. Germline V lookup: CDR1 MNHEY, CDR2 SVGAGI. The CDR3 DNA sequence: TGTGCCAGCAGTTACGGGCAGGGGGCAAATACTGAAGCTTTCTTT. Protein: CASSYGQGANTEAFF.

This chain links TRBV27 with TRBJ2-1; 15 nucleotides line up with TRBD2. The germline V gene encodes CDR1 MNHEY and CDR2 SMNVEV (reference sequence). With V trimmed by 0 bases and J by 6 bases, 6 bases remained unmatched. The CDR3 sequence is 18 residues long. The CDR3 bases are TGTGCCAGCAGTTTATCCGGGTGGACTAGCGGGAGGGCCAATGAGCAGTTCTTC. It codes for CASSLSGWTSGRANEQFF.

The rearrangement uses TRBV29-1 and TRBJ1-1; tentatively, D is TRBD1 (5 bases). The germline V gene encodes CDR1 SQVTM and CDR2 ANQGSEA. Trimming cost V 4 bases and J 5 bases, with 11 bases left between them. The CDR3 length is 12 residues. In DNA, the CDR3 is TGCAGCGTTGGACACGGGGGTACTGAAGCTTTCTTT. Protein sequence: CSVGHGGTEAFF. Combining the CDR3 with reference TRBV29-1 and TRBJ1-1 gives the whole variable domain SAVISQKPSRDICQRGTSLTIQCQVDSQVTMMFWYRQQPGQSLTLIATANQGSEATYESGFVIDKFPISRPNLTFSTLTVSNMSPEDSSIYLCSVGHGGTEAFFGQGTRLTVV.

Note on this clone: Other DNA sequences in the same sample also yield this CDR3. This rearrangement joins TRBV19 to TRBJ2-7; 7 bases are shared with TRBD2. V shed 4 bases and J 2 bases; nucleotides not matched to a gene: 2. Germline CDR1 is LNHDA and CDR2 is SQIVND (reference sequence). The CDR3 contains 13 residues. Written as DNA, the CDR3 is TGTGCCAGTAGTACAGGACTAGCCTACGAGCAGTACTTC. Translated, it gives CASSTGLAYEQYF.

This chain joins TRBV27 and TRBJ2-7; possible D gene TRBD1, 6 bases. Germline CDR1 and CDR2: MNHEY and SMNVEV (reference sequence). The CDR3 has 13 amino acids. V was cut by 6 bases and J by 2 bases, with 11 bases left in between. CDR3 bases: TGTGCCAGCAGCCCCACAGGGACCTACGAGCAGTACTTC. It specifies CASSPTGTYEQYF.

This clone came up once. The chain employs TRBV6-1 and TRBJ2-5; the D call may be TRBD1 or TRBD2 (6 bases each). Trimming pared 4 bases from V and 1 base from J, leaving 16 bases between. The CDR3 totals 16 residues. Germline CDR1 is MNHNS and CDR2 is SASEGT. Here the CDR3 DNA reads TGTGCCAGCAGTGTTTGGGGGGCGGGTACCCAAGAGACCCAGTACTTC. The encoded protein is CASSVWGAGTQETQYF.

CDR3 DNA: TGTGCCAGCAGCCAAGGGGCAGATACGCAGTATTTT. Its protein product is CASSQGADTQYF. The rearrangement links TRBV16 to TRBJ2-3, with no clear D. Germline lookup yields CDR1 KGHSY and CDR2 FQNENV. The CDR3 extends over 12 amino acids. Deletions cut 2 bases from V and 4 bases from J, with 4 bases between.

CDR3 loop: CASSPSNSVYEQYF. For the CDR3, the DNA is TGTGCCAGCAGTCCCTCGAACAGCGTCTACGAGCAGTACTTC. V gene TRBV6-6 combines with J gene TRBJ2-7, with no clear D. The CDR3 runs to 14 residues. V was pared by 5 bases and J by 3 bases, with 14 bases between. From germline, CDR1 is MNHNY and CDR2 SVGAGI (reference sequence).

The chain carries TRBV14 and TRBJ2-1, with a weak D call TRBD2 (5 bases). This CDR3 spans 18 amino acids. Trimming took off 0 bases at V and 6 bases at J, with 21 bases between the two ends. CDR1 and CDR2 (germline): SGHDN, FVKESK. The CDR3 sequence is CASSQDSPGLGISNEQFF. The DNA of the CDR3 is TGTGCCAGCAGCCAAGATTCTCCCGGACTTGGTATCTCCAATGAGCAGTTCTTC.

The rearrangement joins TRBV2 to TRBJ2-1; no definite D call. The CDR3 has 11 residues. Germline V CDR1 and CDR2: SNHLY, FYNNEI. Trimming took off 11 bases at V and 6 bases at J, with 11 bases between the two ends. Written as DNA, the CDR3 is TGTGCCGACGCCGGGCGCAATGAGCAGTTCTTC. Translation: CADAGRNEQFF.